This entry concerns a single TCR beta chain. Its antigen is as yet unknown. These data come from a study of T cells in Graves' hyperthyroidism and ophthalmopathy. CDR1 LNHDA and CDR2 SQIVND come from the germline V gene (reference sequence). CDR3 length: 16 amino acids. The V and J ends lost 5 bases and 3 bases respectively, with 20 bases between them. It was RNA transcripts that yielded the amplified TCR beta CDR3 regions. HTBI primers were the set used in a first-round RT-PCR of the TCR CDR3. TCRdb processed the multiplex PCR reads anew with MiXCR; each CDR3 protein has one entry. The sample yields more than 500,000 distinct CDR3 sequences, 40% to 50% seen once. Findings of the study overall: Ophthalmopathy prediction by the model preceded onset by a median about 6.3 months.

Exclusion of a patient resulted from uncontrolled infection, other autoimmune disease, pregnancy or lactation. Thyroid ultrasound and orbital computed tomography, with clinical symptoms and serum thyroxine and TRAb, informed diagnoses. Sequencing was done on a sample of peripheral blood or thyroid tissue (not recorded which). This receptor was identified in an adult woman with Graves' disease, either hyperthyroidism or ophthalmopathy (not recorded which). The chain uses TRBV19 and TRBJ2-7, with a weak D call TRBD1 (6 bases). The CDR3: CASSATPQGVGYEQYF. The CDR3 DNA reads as TGTGCCAGTAGTGCGACCCCACAGGGTGTGGGCTACGAGCAGTACTTC.